Presented here are 13 T cell receptor beta chains from one specimen sequenced in a study of T cell clonotyping in hematopoietic cell transplantation. Time point: recipient sample about 28 days before transplant, after cytoreduction. Method: immunoSEQ multiplex PCR; TCRdb's copy keeps in-frame clones and lacks some. The repertoire has 46,000 or so clones, 65% to 90% of them found once; the top ten carry 5.9%. The starting material was peripheral blood mononuclear cells, obtained before stem cell transplant. These TCRs come from a man aged 55 to 70 with biphenotypic leukemia. Some clones in this sample may be carry-over from other donors' samples.

The genes are TRBV2 and TRBJ2-7; 9 bases are shared with TRBD2. The CDR3 has 13 residues. With 7 bases clipped from V and 6 bases from J, the junction kept 7 bases outside the gene matches. CDR1 and CDR2 (germline): SNHLY, FYNNEI. The DNA for the CDR3 is TGTGCCAGCACGGGCGGGAGGGCTCGCGAGCAGTACTTC. This sequence encodes CASTGGRAREQYF.

This clone was recorded only once. In DNA form, the CDR3 reads TGTGCCAGCAGCTCGCTAGGCAGGGGAGAGGTGGAGACCCAGTACTTC. It codes for CASSSLGRGEVETQYF. The chain has TRBV7-8 and TRBJ2-5; D perhaps matches TRBD1 (6 bases). V lost 4 bases and J 5 bases, leaving 20 bases between the germline ends. Germline CDR1 reads SGHVS; CDR2 reads FQNEAQ. There are 16 residues in the CDR3.

Concerning this clone itself: A clone one base away is much larger, so this may be a read error. V usage is TRBV28 and J usage is TRBJ1-2, with unresolved D. The germline V gene has CDR1 MDHEN and CDR2 SYDVKM. The CDR3 sequence is 11 residues long. V shed 6 bases and J shed 4 bases, with 6 bases lying between them. The CDR3 DNA follows: TGTGCCAGCAGCGACACCTATGGCTACACCTTC. Translated: CASSDTYGYTF.

The rearrangement links TRBV6-5 to TRBJ1-5, with TRBD1 identical over 7 bases. CDR3 size: 15 residues. Trimming at V came to 6 bases and at J to 4 bases, leaving 9 bases not matched to a gene. Germline V gives CDR1 MNHEY, CDR2 SVGAGI. The CDR3 DNA reads as TGTGCCAGCAGGCAGGGGGGATTAGAGAATCAGCCCCAGCATTTT. This sequence encodes CASRQGGLENQPQHF.

The genes are TRBV10-3 and TRBJ1-1; D remains ambiguous. Per germline, CDR1 ENHRY and CDR2 SYGVKD. Between the trimmed V and J ends, which lost 2 bases and 0 bases, there was a span of 4 bases. The CDR3 totals 13 residues. The CDR3 DNA follows: TGTGCCATCAGTGAGACAGTGAACACTGAAGCTTTCTTT. Translation: CAISETVNTEAFF.

The chain joins TRBV6-5 to TRBJ1-2; no clear D. The germline V and J ends were trimmed by 2 bases and 8 bases, with 12 bases remaining between them. The CDR3 contains 13 residues. Germline V gene lookup returns CDR1 MNHEY and CDR2 SVGAGI. CDR3 bases: TGTGCCAGCAGTTACGAGACGGCGGGGGGCTACACCTTC. As protein: CASSYETAGGYTF.

The chain uses TRBV10-3 and TRBJ1-2; possibly TRBD1 for D (5 bases). Germline CDR1 reads ENHRY; CDR2 reads SYGVKD. Trimming removed 4 bases from V and 4 bases from J, with 13 bases in between. The CDR3 sequence is 14 residues long. CDR3 loop: CAISVQGLTYGYTF. The CDR3 nucleotides are TGTGCCATCAGTGTTCAGGGCCTAACCTATGGCTACACCTTC.

The rearrangement joins TRBV9 to TRBJ1-1; a weak D match, TRBD1 (5 bases). This CDR3 has 15 amino acids. Between the trimmed V and J ends, which lost 0 bases and 3 bases, there was a span of 12 bases. Germline CDR1 is SGDLS and CDR2 is YYNGEE. The CDR3 here is CASSVGWGRDTEAFF. The CDR3 coding sequence is TGTGCCAGCAGCGTAGGTTGGGGGAGGGACACTGAAGCTTTCTTT.

The chain carries TRBV7-2 and TRBJ2-7, with 8 bases aligning to TRBD2. This CDR3 has 13 residues. CDR1 is SGHTA, CDR2 FQGNSA, per germline. Germline trimming cut 5 bases from V and 4 bases from J; bases unmatched to any gene: 4. The CDR3 spells CASSTSSGYEQYF. CDR3 nucleotides: TGTGCCAGCAGCACCTCTAGCGGGTACGAGCAGTACTTC. Variable domain in full (rest from reference TRBV7-2 and TRBJ2-7): GAGVSQSPSNKVTEKGKDVELRCDPISGHTALYWYRQSLGQGLEFLIYFQGNSAPDKSGLPSDRFSAERTGGSVSTLTIQRTQQEDSAVYLCASSTSSGYEQYFGPGTRLTVT.

The chain couples TRBV27 to TRBJ2-1; TRBD2 aligns across 11 bases. Trimming took 6 bases from V and 4 from J; bases not matched to a gene: 8. The CDR3 sequence is 16 residues long. Germline CDR1 is MNHEY and CDR2 is SMNVEV (reference sequence). The CDR3 loop reads CASSSPGLADYNEQFF. Written as DNA, the CDR3 is TGTGCCAGCAGCTCACCGGGACTAGCGGATTACAATGAGCAGTTCTTC.

The rearrangement links TRBV4-3 to TRBJ1-1; possible D gene TRBD1, 5 bases. The ends were cut back, 8 bases at V and 13 bases at J, with 14 bases in the middle. CDR3 length: 10 amino acids. Germline-derived CDR1 and CDR2 are LGHNA and YSLEER. CDR3 DNA: TGCGCCAGCTTGGGACCGCTGGATTTCTTT. Its protein product is CASLGPLDFF.

The chain is built from TRBV2 and TRBJ1-1; tentatively, D is TRBD1 (5 bases). Per the germline V gene, CDR1 is SNHLY and CDR2 is FYNNEI. The germline V and J ends were trimmed by 3 bases and 9 bases, with 14 bases remaining between them. The CDR3 has 13 residues. The CDR3 region is CASSEEGRVKAFF. CDR3 nucleotides: TGTGCCAGCAGTGAGGAGGGCAGGGTGAAAGCTTTCTTT.

This rearrangement joins TRBV7-9 to TRBJ2-7; 7 positions match TRBD1. The ends lost 1 base at V and 5 bases at J; junction bases unmatched: 2. This CDR3 is built from 13 residues. Germline V lookup: CDR1 SEHNR, CDR2 FQNEAQ (reference sequence). The CDR3 here is CASSLVGGHEQYF. In nucleotides, the CDR3 is TGTGCCAGCAGCTTAGTAGGGGGCCACGAGCAGTACTTC. Full variable domain (rest looked up from reference TRBV7-9 and TRBJ2-7): DTGVSQNPRHKITKRGQNVTFRCDPISEHNRLYWYRQTLGQGPEFLTYFQNEAQLEKSRLLSDRFSAERPKGSFSTLEIQRTEQGDSAMYLCASSLVGGHEQYFGPGTRLTVT.